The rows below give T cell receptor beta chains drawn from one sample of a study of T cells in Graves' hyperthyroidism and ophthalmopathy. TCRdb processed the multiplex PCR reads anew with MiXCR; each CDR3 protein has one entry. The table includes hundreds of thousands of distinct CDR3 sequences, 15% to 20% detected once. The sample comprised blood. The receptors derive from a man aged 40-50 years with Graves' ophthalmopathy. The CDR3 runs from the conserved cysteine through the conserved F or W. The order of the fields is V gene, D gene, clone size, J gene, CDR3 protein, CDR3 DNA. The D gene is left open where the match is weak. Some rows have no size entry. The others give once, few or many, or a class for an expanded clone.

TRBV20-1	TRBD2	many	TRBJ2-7	CSAAQRDTNYEQYF	TGCAGTGCTGCTCAGCGGGATACCAACTACGAGCAGTACTTC
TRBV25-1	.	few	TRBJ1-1	CASRPVGPWNTEAFF	TGTGCCAGCAGGCCCGTCGGTCCGTGGAACACTGAAGCTTTCTTT
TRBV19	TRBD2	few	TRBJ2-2	CASRVSGSMTGELFF	TGTGCCAGTAGGGTCAGCGGGAGCATGACCGGGGAGCTGTTTTTT
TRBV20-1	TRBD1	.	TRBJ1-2	CSATRDRGAGYGYTF	TGCAGTGCTACCCGGGACAGGGGGGCCGGCTATGGCTACACCTTC
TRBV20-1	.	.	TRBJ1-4	CSAITFATNEKLFF	TGCAGTGCTATTACATTTGCAACTAATGAAAAACTGTTTTTT
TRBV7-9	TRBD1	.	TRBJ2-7	CASSSITSGGWYEQYF	TGTGCCAGCAGCTCAATCACTTCAGGGGGATGGTACGAGCAGTACTTC
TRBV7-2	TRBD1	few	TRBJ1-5	CASSSGTGEGGNQPQHF	TGTGCCAGCAGTTCCGGGACAGGGGAAGGTGGCAATCAGCCCCAGCATTTT
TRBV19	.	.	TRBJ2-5	CASSIQGRGETQYF	TGTGCCAGTAGTATTCAGGGCAGGGGAGAGACCCAGTACTTC
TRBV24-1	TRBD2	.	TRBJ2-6	CATSDSTLPAGAGANVLTF	TGTGCCACCAGTGATTCTACACTCCCCGCGGGGGCTGGGGCCAACGTCCTGACTTTC
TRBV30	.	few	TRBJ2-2	CAWSVLHGGTGELFF	TGTGCCTGGAGTGTACTTCATGGGGGCACCGGGGAGCTGTTTTTT
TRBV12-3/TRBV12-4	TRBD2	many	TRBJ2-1	CASSPGLAGIYEQFF	TGTGCCAGCAGCCCGGGACTAGCGGGGATATATGAGCAGTTCTTC
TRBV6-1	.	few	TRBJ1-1	CASTSTIPNTEAFF	TGTGCCAGCACCTCTACAATACCGAACACTGAAGCTTTCTTT
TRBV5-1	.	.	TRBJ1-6	CASSLEFQGNNSPLHF	TGCGCCAGCAGCTTGGAGTTCCAGGGGAATAATTCACCCCTCCACTTT
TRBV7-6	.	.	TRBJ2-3	CASSLAIADTQYF	TGTGCCAGCAGCTTAGCGATCGCAGATACGCAGTATTTT
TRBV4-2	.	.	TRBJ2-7	CASSREEGNEQYF	TGTGCCAGCAGCCGCGAGGAGGGGAACGAGCAGTACTTC
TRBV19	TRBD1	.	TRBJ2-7	CARPTPGQGARSWPYEQYF	TGTGCCAGACCCACCCCGGGACAGGGGGCCCGAAGTTGGCCCTACGAGCAGTACTTC
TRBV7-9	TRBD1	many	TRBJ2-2	CASSPGTGSNTGELFF	TGTGCCAGCAGCCCGGGGACAGGGTCGAACACCGGGGAGCTGTTTTTT
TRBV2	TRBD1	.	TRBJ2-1	CATTRTGGFNEQFF	TGTGCCACCACCAGGACAGGGGGCTTCAATGAGCAGTTCTTC
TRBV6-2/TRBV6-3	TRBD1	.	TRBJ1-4	CASSRQGVGEKLFF	TGTGCCAGCAGTCGACAGGGCGTGGGAGAAAAACTGTTTTTT
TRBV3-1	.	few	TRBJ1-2	CASSQDQRANYGYTF	TGTGCCAGCAGCCAAGATCAGCGAGCTAACTATGGCTACACCTTC
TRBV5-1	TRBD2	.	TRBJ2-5	CASTLDGGTETQYF	TGCGCCAGCACCCTGGACGGGGGGACAGAGACCCAGTACTTC
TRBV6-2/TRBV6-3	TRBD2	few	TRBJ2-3	CASTRGVGDTQYF	TGTGCCAGCACCCGGGGGGTCGGAGATACGCAGTATTTT
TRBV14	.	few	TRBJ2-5	CASSQGEGVETQYF	TGTGCCAGCAGCCAAGGAGAGGGTGTGGAGACCCAGTACTTC
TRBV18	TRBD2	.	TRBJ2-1	CASSPSSGSYNEQFF	TGTGCCAGCTCACCTTCTAGCGGCTCCTACAATGAGCAGTTCTTC
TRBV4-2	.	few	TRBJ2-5	CASSQEESVETQYF	TGTGCCAGCAGCCAAGAAGAAAGCGTGGAGACCCAGTACTTC
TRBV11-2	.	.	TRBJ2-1	CASSQDVLTYNEQFF	TGCGCCAGCAGCCAAGATGTATTGACCTACAATGAGCAGTTCTTC
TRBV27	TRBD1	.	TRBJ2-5	CASSSTGTGDGKTQYF	TGTGCCAGCAGTTCGACCGGGACAGGGGATGGAAAGACCCAGTACTTC
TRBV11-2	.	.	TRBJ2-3	CANSITDTQYF	TGTGCCAACAGCATTACAGATACGCAGTATTTT
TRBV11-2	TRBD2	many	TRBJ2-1	CASSSGLAGHNEQFF	TGTGCCAGCAGCTCCGGACTAGCGGGGCACAATGAGCAGTTCTTC
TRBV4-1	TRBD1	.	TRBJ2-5	CASSQDLDREETQYF	TGCGCCAGCAGCCAAGATTTGGACAGGGAAGAGACCCAGTACTTC
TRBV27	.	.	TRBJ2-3	CASTSHFTDTQYF	TGTGCCAGCACTTCCCATTTCACAGATACGCAGTATTTT
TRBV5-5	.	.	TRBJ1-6	CASNRQSSYNSPLHF	TGTGCCAGCAACCGACAGAGCTCCTATAATTCACCCCTCCACTTT
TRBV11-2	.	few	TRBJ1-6	CASSETATNSPLHF	TGTGCCAGCAGTGAGACAGCTACCAATTCACCCCTCCACTTT
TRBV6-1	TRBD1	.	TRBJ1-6	CASRRTGGDSPLHF	TGTGCCAGCAGGCGGACAGGGGGGGATTCACCCCTCCACTTT
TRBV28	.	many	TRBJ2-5	CASSPSRGGETQYF	TGTGCCAGCAGCCCTTCGAGGGGTGGGGAGACCCAGTACTTC
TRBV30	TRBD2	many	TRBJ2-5	CAGRQYSGGQETQYF	TGTGCCGGGCGGCAATATAGCGGGGGCCAAGAGACCCAGTACTTC
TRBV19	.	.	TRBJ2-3	CATMRESSGTDTQYF	TGTGCCACCATGAGGGAGTCCTCAGGCACAGATACGCAGTATTTT
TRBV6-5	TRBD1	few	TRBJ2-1	CASSYHGQGREGEQFF	TGTGCCAGCAGTTACCACGGACAGGGGCGGGAAGGTGAGCAGTTCTTC
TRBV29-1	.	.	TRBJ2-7	CSVVEGRAVGSYEQYF	TGCAGCGTTGTCGAAGGGCGCGCCGTGGGCTCCTACGAGCAGTACTTC
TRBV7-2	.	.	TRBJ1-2	CASSLDLSEFGVGYTF	TGTGCCAGCAGCTTAGATTTGTCTGAGTTTGGCGTTGGCTACACCTTC
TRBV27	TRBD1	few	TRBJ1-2	CASSGTGGANYGYTF	TGTGCCAGCAGCGGGACAGGGGGCGCCAACTATGGCTACACCTTC
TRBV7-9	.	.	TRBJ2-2	CASRPRTVYTGELFF	TGTGCCAGCAGACCCAGGACAGTGTACACCGGGGAGCTGTTTTTT
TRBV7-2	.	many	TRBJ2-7	CASSSRVAYEQYF	TGTGCCAGCAGTTCACGGGTAGCCTACGAGCAGTACTTC
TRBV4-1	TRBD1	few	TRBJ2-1	CASSGTGNNEQFF	TGCGCCAGCAGCGGGACAGGTAACAATGAGCAGTTCTTC
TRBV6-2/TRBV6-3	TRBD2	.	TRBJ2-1	CASSYELAGGYNEQFF	TGTGCCAGCAGTTACGAACTAGCGGGAGGGTACAATGAGCAGTTCTTC
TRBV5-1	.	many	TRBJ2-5	CASSPGLSVETQYF	TGCGCCAGCAGCCCGGGACTCTCCGTAGAGACCCAGTACTTC